This TCR beta chain derives from a study of control samples from healthy donors and cancer patients. Profiling relied on immunoSEQ multiplex PCR, and the TCRdb table lists in-frame clones only, not all of them. The sample carries 95,000 to 150,000 clones, about 89% recorded once. CDR1 and CDR2 from the germline V gene are SNHLY and FYNNEI. V was clipped by 1 base and J by 2 bases, with 15 bases between them. The CDR3 extends over 16 amino acids. The sequencing input was blood. This receptor was obtained from a woman aged 18 to 35 in good health. The chain is built from TRBV2 and TRBJ2-7; tentatively, D is TRBD1 or TRBD2 (6 bases each). The chain's CDR3 is CASSEGGAMLPYEQYF. The CDR3 DNA follows: TGTGCCAGCAGTGAAGGGGGGGCTATGTTGCCCTACGAGCAGTACTTC.